A single sample gave rise to the 24 T cell receptor beta chains below, sequenced in a study of blood T cell repertoires in COVID-19. Profiled with immunoSEQ multiplex PCR; TCRdb holds only in-frame clones, not every one. Found here are tens of thousands of clones, over 75% of them singletons; the top ten hold roughly 7.2%. Sequencing input: peripheral blood. The receptors stem from a human donor in a cohort sampled during active COVID-19.

The rearrangement links TRBV5-1 to TRBJ2-1; 9 bases map to TRBD2. Losses at the gene ends were 10 bases for V and 0 bases for J; bases not matched to a gene: 5. The CDR3 length is 14 residues. Germline loops: CDR1 SGHRS, CDR2 YFSETQ. The CDR3 nucleotides read TGCGCCGCCGAGCGGGGGGACTCCTACAATGAGCAGTTCTTC. It yields the protein CAAERGDSYNEQFF. The full variable domain, in which reference TRBV5-1 and TRBJ2-1 provide the parts outside the CDR3, is KAGVTQTPRYLIKTRGQQVTLSCSPISGHRSVSWYQQTPGQGLQFLFEYFSETQRNKGNFPGRFSGRQFSNSRSEMNVSTLELGDSALYLCAAERGDSYNEQFFGPGTRLTVL.

This clone was seen a single time. The chain carries TRBV7-9 and TRBJ1-1; D possibly corresponds to TRBD1 (5 bases). CDR3 length equals 15 residues. Trimming took 4 bases from V and 11 from J, leaving 23 bases between them. In germline, CDR1 is SEHNR, CDR2 FQNEAQ (reference sequence). This CDR3 is CASSSSGQGRNEAFF. CDR3 in DNA: TGTGCCAGCAGCTCATCCGGACAAGGTCGAAATGAGGCTTTCTTT.

This clone was seen a single time. The CDR3 region has the DNA TGTGCCAGTAGACCTCCGGGACTAGCGACAGATACGCAGTATTTT. Translating gives CASRPPGLATDTQYF. The J gene is TRBJ2-3, the V gene TRBV19, with 10 nucleotides matching TRBD2. Germline CDR1 is LNHDA and CDR2 is SQIVND (reference sequence). The CDR3 length is 15 residues. With 6 bases clipped from V and 3 bases from J, the junction kept 6 bases outside the gene matches.

The J gene is TRBJ1-1, the V gene TRBV18; TRBD1 is a possible D gene (5 bases). Germline CDR1 KGHSH, CDR2 LQKENI. CDR3 length: 13 residues. Trimming left V 6 bases short and J 4 bases short, with 12 bases between. CDR3 DNA: TGTGCCAGCTCCCCCTACGGGGGCACTGAAGCTTTCTTT. Protein sequence: CASSPYGGTEAFF. Drawing the rest from reference TRBV18 and TRBJ1-1, the complete variable domain is NAGVMQNPRHLVRRRGQEARLRCSPMKGHSHVYWYRQLPEEGLKFMVYLQKENIIDESGMPKERFSAEFPKEGPSILRIQQVVRGDSAAYFCASSPYGGTEAFFGQGTRLTVV.

The chain is built from TRBV27 and TRBJ1-6; 9 bases fit TRBD1. With V trimmed by 4 bases and J by 10 bases, 8 bases remained unmatched. CDR1 and CDR2 from the germline V gene are MNHEY and SMNVEV (reference sequence). This CDR3 region has 15 residues. Written as DNA, the CDR3 is TGTGCCAGCAGTTACCGGACAGGGGTTGGATCACCCCTCCACTTT. Translation: CASSYRTGVGSPLHF.

V gene TRBV19 combines with J gene TRBJ1-5, with 7 bases fitting TRBD1. J was trimmed by 0 bases and V by 5 bases; bases with no gene match: 4. Germline V lookup: CDR1 LNHDA, CDR2 SQIVND (reference sequence). This CDR3 has 15 amino acids. CDR3 in DNA: TGTGCCAGTAGTGCCACAGGGGTTAGCAATCAGCCCCAGCATTTT. Encoded protein: CASSATGVSNQPQHF.

The chain has TRBV10-3 and TRBJ1-1; 7 positions match TRBD1. The CDR3 length is 14 residues. Germline CDR1 ENHRY, CDR2 SYGVKD. The ends lost 3 bases at V and 4 bases at J; junction bases unmatched: 5. The chain's CDR3 is CAISDGQVPTEAFF. The CDR3 nucleotides are TGTGCCATCAGTGACGGACAGGTCCCCACTGAAGCTTTCTTT.

V is TRBV7-2 and J is TRBJ1-2, with D possibly TRBD1 on 5 matching bases. The CDR3 sequence is 15 residues long. The germline V gene encodes CDR1 SGHTA and CDR2 FQGNSA. The V end lost 4 bases, the J end lost 4 bases, and 16 bases lay between the germline ends. In DNA, the CDR3 is TGTGCCAGCAGCTCCTCGGCTTGGGGGGTCTATGGCTACACCTTC. Translated, it gives CASSSSAWGVYGYTF.

J is TRBJ2-2 and V is TRBV7-2; 10 nucleotides agree with TRBD2. The CDR3 has 16 residues. CDR1 is SGHTA and CDR2 is FQGNSA in the germline V gene. Unmatched junction bases numbered 4, after V lost 0 bases and J lost 6 bases. The CDR3: CASSLALAGVAGELFF. As DNA, the CDR3 is TGTGCCAGCAGCTTAGCGCTAGCGGGGGTCGCCGGGGAGCTGTTTTTT.

This chain connects TRBV28 to TRBJ2-1; D is uncertain. From germline, CDR1 is MDHEN and CDR2 SYDVKM. Trimming shortened V by 3 bases and J by 2 bases, and 5 bases separated the two germline ends. The CDR3 contains 13 residues. The CDR3 is CASSFPTYNEQFF. CDR3 nucleotides: TGTGCCAGCAGTTTTCCCACCTACAATGAGCAGTTCTTC. Complete variable domain (other parts from reference TRBV28 and TRBJ2-1): DVKVTQSSRYLVKRTGEKVFLECVQDMDHENMFWYRQDPGLGLRLIYFSYDVKMKEKGDIPEGYSVSREKKERFSLILESASTNQTSMYLCASSFPTYNEQFFGPGTRLTVL.

The genes are TRBV6-2 or TRBV6-3 and TRBJ1-3; D not resolved. The CDR3 totals 15 residues. V shed 3 bases and J shed 5 bases, with 14 bases lying between them. The germline gives CDR1 MNHEY, CDR2 SVGEGT. DNA of the CDR3: TGTGCCAGCAGTTATTCGGCGGGCCATAGAAACACCATATATTTT. It is translated as CASSYSAGHRNTIYF.

J is TRBJ1-6 and V is TRBV29-1; TRBD1 might be the D (5 bases). This CDR3 has 13 residues. V was trimmed by 0 bases and J by 10 bases, leaving 10 bases between them. Germline CDR1 SQVTM, CDR2 ANQGSEA. The CDR3 is CSVEEGRGSPLHF. DNA of the CDR3: TGCAGCGTTGAAGAGGGAAGGGGATCACCCCTCCACTTT. The complete variable domain, with remaining parts taken from reference TRBV29-1 and TRBJ1-6, reads SAVISQKPSRDICQRGTSLTIQCQVDSQVTMMFWYRQQPGQSLTLIATANQGSEATYESGFVIDKFPISRPNLTFSTLTVSNMSPEDSSIYLCSVEEGRGSPLHFGNGTRLTVT.

This chain connects TRBV9 to TRBJ1-2, with D perhaps TRBD1 (5 bases). This CDR3 contains 13 residues. The V end lost 2 bases, the J end lost 4 bases, and 9 bases lay between the germline ends. The germline gives CDR1 SGDLS, CDR2 YYNGEE. CDR3 sequence: CASSVDSTYGYTF. The CDR3 region has the DNA TGTGCCAGCAGCGTCGACAGTACCTATGGCTACACCTTC.

The chain uses TRBV7-9 and TRBJ1-2; maybe TRBD1 (6 bases). Trimming removed 1 base from V and 4 bases from J, with 19 bases in between. The CDR3 length is 17 residues. Germline CDR1 and CDR2: SEHNR and FQNEAQ (reference sequence). The CDR3 DNA is TGTGCCAGCAGCTTAGAAAGTCGGGGGGCGCCGGGCTATGGCTACACCTTC. Translating gives CASSLESRGAPGYGYTF.

In this sample, this clone turned up once. The chain recombines TRBV28 with TRBJ2-7; D unresolved. V lost 2 bases and J lost 0, with 11 bases in between. Germline CDR1 and CDR2: MDHEN and SYDVKM. The CDR3 runs to 15 residues. In DNA form, the CDR3 reads TGTGCCAGCAGTTTAGCGGCAGCAAGCTCCTACGAGCAGTACTTC. Amino acid sequence: CASSLAAASSYEQYF.

V and J are TRBV28 and TRBJ1-2; weak D call: TRBD1 (6 bases). Germline V gives CDR1 MDHEN, CDR2 SYDVKM. This CDR3 comprises 13 residues. The ends were cut back, 3 bases at V and 8 bases at J, with 13 bases in the middle. As DNA, the CDR3 is TGTGCCAGCAGTTTTGGGGGGGCGTGGGGCTACACCTTC. Its protein is CASSFGGAWGYTF.

The rearrangement joins TRBV5-1 to TRBJ1-4, with 7 bases fitting TRBD1. V gave up 2 bases and J gave up 0 bases; unmatched junction bases: 1. CDR1 and CDR2 (germline): SGHRS, YFSETQ. This CDR3 has 15 amino acids. This CDR3 reads CASSLTGATNEKLFF. The DNA for the CDR3 is TGCGCCAGCAGCTTAACAGGGGCAACTAATGAAAAACTGTTTTTT.

The V and J genes are TRBV3-1 (or the pseudogene TRBV3-2) and TRBJ2-5; 12 positions agree with TRBD2. The V and J ends lost 3 bases and 1 base, in that order; junction bases with no gene match: 9. Germline values: CDR1 LGHDT, CDR2 YNNKEL (reference sequence). The CDR3 contains 18 residues. For the CDR3, the DNA is TGTGCCAGCAGCCAGTCTAGAAAACTAGCGGGGGGCCAAGAGACCCAGTACTTC. Translating gives CASSQSRKLAGGQETQYF.

The chain has TRBV28 and TRBJ2-5; D is perhaps TRBD2 (6 bases). Trimming stripped 4 bases from V and 3 bases from J, with 12 bases between. The CDR3 is 14 residues long. From germline, CDR1 is MDHEN and CDR2 SYDVKM. Written as DNA, the CDR3 is TGTGCCAGCAGTTCCCCGGGGGTGGAAGAGACCCAGTACTTC. Amino acids: CASSSPGVEETQYF.

The rearrangement links TRBV5-8 to TRBJ2-5; 7 nucleotides agree with TRBD1. The V and J ends lost 4 bases and 6 bases, in that order; junction bases with no gene match: 6. CDR1 SGHTS and CDR2 YDEGEE come from the germline V gene. The CDR3 is made up of 13 amino acids. CDR3 sequence reads: CASSATGWQTQYF. CDR3 bases: TGTGCCAGCAGCGCGACAGGGTGGCAGACCCAGTACTTC.

The V call is TRBV6-1, the J call TRBJ1-4; D possibly corresponds to TRBD1 (5 bases). The germline V and J ends were trimmed by 0 bases and 3 bases, with 8 bases remaining between them. The germline V gene has CDR1 MNHNS and CDR2 SASEGT. This CDR3 is built from 15 residues. DNA for the CDR3: TGTGCCAGCAGTGAAGCGGCAGGGTCTAATGAAAAACTGTTTTTT. Its translation is CASSEAAGSNEKLFF.

The chain employs TRBV20-1 and TRBJ2-5; D is ambiguous. This CDR3 has 11 amino acids. Germline V gene lookup returns CDR1 DFQATT and CDR2 SNEGSKA (reference sequence). V lost 4 bases, J lost 5 bases, and 8 bases lay in between. The CDR3 nucleotides are TGCAGTGCTACTAGGTCCGAGACCCAGTACTTC. Protein: CSATRSETQYF.

The genes are TRBV7-2 and TRBJ1-1; weak D call: TRBD1 (5 bases). Germline V gene sequence: CDR1 SGHTA, CDR2 FQGNSA. There are 14 residues in the CDR3. Trimming stripped 2 bases from V and 6 bases from J, with 13 bases between. Written as DNA, the CDR3 is TGTGCCAGCAGCTTAAGGCAGGGTGGGGCTGAAGCTTTCTTT. Translation: CASSLRQGGAEAFF.

The gene calls are TRBV18 and TRBJ1-1; D gene ambiguous. Trimming removed 5 bases from V and 6 bases from J, with 16 bases in between. CDR1 KGHSH and CDR2 LQKENI come from the germline V gene. This CDR3 has 14 amino acids. The CDR3 here is CASSSGLGGAEAFF. CDR3 DNA sequence: TGTGCCAGCTCATCCGGACTAGGAGGCGCTGAAGCTTTCTTT.